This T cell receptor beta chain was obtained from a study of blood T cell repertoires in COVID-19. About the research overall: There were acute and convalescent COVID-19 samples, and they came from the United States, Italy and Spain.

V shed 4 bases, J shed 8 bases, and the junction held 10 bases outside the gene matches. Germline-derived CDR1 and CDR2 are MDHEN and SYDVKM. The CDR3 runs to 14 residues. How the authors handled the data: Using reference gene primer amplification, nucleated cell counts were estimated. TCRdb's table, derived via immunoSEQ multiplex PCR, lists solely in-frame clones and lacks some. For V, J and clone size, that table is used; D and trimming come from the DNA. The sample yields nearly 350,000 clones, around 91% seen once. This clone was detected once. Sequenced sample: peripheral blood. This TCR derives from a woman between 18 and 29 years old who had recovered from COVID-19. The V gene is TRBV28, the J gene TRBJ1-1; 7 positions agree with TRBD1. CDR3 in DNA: TGTGCCAGCAGTTCAAGCCCCAGGACAGGAGAAGCTTTCTTT. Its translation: CASSSSPRTGEAFF.